A single sample gave rise to the 27 T cell receptor beta chains below, sequenced in a study of cytomegalovirus exposure and HLA in healthy donors. Sequenced by immunoSEQ multiplex PCR; TCRdb stores in-frame clones only, minus some. This repertoire shows some 240,000 clones, approximately 86% found once; its top ten account for 1% to 1.5%. The sample consisted of PBMCs. The receptor source for this set is a woman aged 30 to 39 in good health and CMV-seropositive.

The chain links TRBV30 to TRBJ2-2, with TRBD1 identical over 7 bases. CDR3 length equals 17 residues. Germline loops: CDR1 GTSNPN, CDR2 SVGIG (reference sequence). Losses at the gene ends were 2 bases for V and 3 bases for J; bases not matched to a gene: 12. The CDR3, as DNA: TGTGCCTGGAGTAGAAACCTGGGACAGTGGGACACCGGGGAGCTGTTTTTT. Protein product: CAWSRNLGQWDTGELFF. Full variable domain (rest looked up from reference TRBV30 and TRBJ2-2): SQTIHQWPATLVQPVGSPLSLECTVEGTSNPNLYWYRQAAGRGLQLLFYSVGIGQISSEVPQNLSASRPQDRQFILSSKKLLLSDSGFYLCAWSRNLGQWDTGELFFGEGSRLTVL.

As regards this clone: The junction departs from the called germline gene at one end, perhaps through a read error. V usage is TRBV6-5 and J usage is TRBJ1-2; D is unclear. The length of the CDR3 is 12 residues. Germline V gene lookup returns CDR1 MNHEY and CDR2 SVGAGI. The CDR3 spells CASSSGNSGYTF. CDR3 DNA sequence: TGTGCCAGCAGTTCGGGGAACTCTGGCTACACCTTC.

V is TRBV30 and J is TRBJ2-3, with unresolved D. The germline gives CDR1 GTSNPN, CDR2 SVGIG (reference sequence). This CDR3 contains 15 residues. V was shortened by 4 bases and J by 0 bases, with 14 bases between the two germline ends. CDR3 amino acids: CAWKSTRKSTDTQYF. CDR3 nucleotides: TGTGCCTGGAAATCGACACGCAAAAGCACAGATACGCAGTATTTT.

The rearrangement links TRBV14 to TRBJ2-1; the match to TRBD2 covers 7 bases. In germline, CDR1 is SGHDN, CDR2 FVKESK. Losses at the gene ends were 0 bases for V and 2 bases for J; bases not matched to a gene: 7. This CDR3 has 17 amino acids. The CDR3: CASSQDLGRAAYNEQFF. CDR3 DNA sequence: TGTGCCAGCAGCCAAGATCTGGGGAGGGCCGCCTACAATGAGCAGTTCTTC.

The chain carries TRBV4-1 and TRBJ1-2; D not certain. Germline V CDR1 and CDR2: MGHRA, YSYEKL. The V end lost 1 base, the J end lost 7 bases, and 22 bases lay between the germline ends. The CDR3 sequence is 17 residues long. For the CDR3, the DNA is TGCGCCAGCAGCCAAGGAAAGTGGGAGATGACACAAATTGGCTACACCTTC. Translation: CASSQGKWEMTQIGYTF.

This clone has just one count. The chain is built from TRBV30 and TRBJ1-2; D is unresolved. The germline V gene encodes CDR1 GTSNPN and CDR2 SVGIG (reference sequence). Trimming shortened V by 2 bases and J by 7 bases, and 14 bases separated the two germline ends. There are 13 residues in the CDR3. CDR3 residues: CAWSLGEGAGYTF. The CDR3 DNA follows: TGTGCCTGGAGTCTCGGGGAGGGCGCTGGCTACACCTTC.

V usage is TRBV19 and J usage is TRBJ2-1, with TRBD2 matching over 8 bases. Germline V gene data show CDR1 as LNHDA and CDR2 as SQIVND (reference sequence). V gave up 5 bases and J gave up 4 bases; unmatched junction bases: 4. The CDR3 spans 14 residues. CDR3 amino acids: CASSSSSGYNEQFF. The DNA of the CDR3 is TGTGCCAGTAGTTCTTCTAGCGGGTACAATGAGCAGTTCTTC. Complete variable domain (other parts from reference TRBV19 and TRBJ2-1): DGGITQSPKYLFRKEGQNVTLSCEQNLNHDAMYWYRQDPGQGLRLIYYSQIVNDFQKGDIAEGYSVSREKKESFPLTVTSAQKNPTAFYLCASSSSSGYNEQFFGPGTRLTVL.

CDR3 DNA: TGTGCCAGCAGTGAAGGGCCGGGGAGCACAGATACGCAGTATTTT. The encoded protein is CASSEGPGSTDTQYF. The genes are TRBV6-1 and TRBJ2-3; the D gene is possibly TRBD2 (5 bases). CDR3 length: 15 amino acids. V was shortened by 1 base and J by 0 bases, with 8 bases between the two germline ends. CDR1 is MNHNS and CDR2 is SASEGT in the germline V gene.

This chain joins TRBV29-1 and TRBJ2-7; the match to TRBD2 covers 8 bases. V dropped 4 bases and J dropped 3; count of bases not matched to a gene: 5. The CDR3 length is 13 residues. Per the germline V gene, CDR1 is SQVTM and CDR2 is ANQGSEA. Here the CDR3 DNA reads TGCAGCGTTGTCGGGAGGGAAATCTACGAGCAGTACTTC. Amino acid sequence: CSVVGREIYEQYF.

The rearrangement uses TRBV12-5 and TRBJ2-7; D is unclear. This CDR3 has 12 amino acids. Germline V CDR1 and CDR2: LGHNT, FRNRAP. Between the trimmed V and J ends, which lost 1 base and 6 bases, there was a span of 7 bases. The CDR3 region is CASGLARVEQYF. The CDR3 DNA reads as TGTGCTAGTGGTTTGGCTAGAGTCGAGCAGTACTTC.

The chain recombines TRBV9 with TRBJ2-2; no clear D gene. The germline gives CDR1 SGDLS, CDR2 YYNGEE. The CDR3 sequence is 15 residues long. V gave up 0 bases and J gave up 0 bases, with 6 bases separating them. For the CDR3, the DNA is TGTGCCAGCAGCGTAGACCCAGCGAACACCGGGGAGCTGTTTTTT. Its protein product is CASSVDPANTGELFF. Filled out from reference TRBV9 and TRBJ2-2, the complete variable domain reads DSGVTQTPKHLITATGQRVTLRCSPRSGDLSVYWYQQSLDQGLQFLIQYYNGEERAKGNILERFSAQQFPDLHSELNLSSLELGDSALYFCASSVDPANTGELFFGEGSRLTVL.

This chain joins TRBV6-5 and TRBJ1-2; D may be TRBD1 (6 bases). Germline loops: CDR1 MNHEY, CDR2 SVGAGI. The CDR3 loop spans 13 amino acids. The V end lost 0 bases, the J end lost 8 bases, and 10 bases lay between the germline ends. The CDR3 DNA reads as TGTGCCAGCAGTTACTCGAAGGGGGAGGGCTACACCTTC. Protein product: CASSYSKGEGYTF.

The V gene is TRBV6-5, the J gene TRBJ2-5, with D perhaps matching TRBD2 (6 bases). With 8 bases removed from V and 0 bases from J, the gap between germline ends came to 16 bases. Looked up from germline, CDR1 is MNHEY and CDR2 is SVGAGI. The CDR3 sequence is 15 residues long. CDR3 loop: CASCRSRDYQETQYF. Written as DNA, the CDR3 is TGTGCCAGCTGCCGGAGTCGGGACTACCAAGAGACCCAGTACTTC.

This rearrangement joins TRBV27 to TRBJ2-7; weak D call: TRBD2 (6 bases). The CDR3 extends over 15 amino acids. V was clipped by 0 bases and J by 2 bases, with 11 bases between them. From germline, CDR1 is MNHEY and CDR2 SMNVEV (reference sequence). CDR3 nucleotides: TGTGCCAGCAGTTTATCAGGACTAACAGCCTACGAGCAGTACTTC. Its translation is CASSLSGLTAYEQYF.

The chain combines TRBV6-1 with TRBJ2-3, with a weak D call TRBD2 (6 bases). Germline V gene data show CDR1 as MNHNS and CDR2 as SASEGT. This CDR3 is built from 15 residues. V was trimmed by 7 bases and J by 3 bases, leaving 17 bases between them. The CDR3 spells CASTGFGAGTDTQYF. CDR3 bases: TGTGCCAGCACAGGGTTCGGAGCGGGTACAGATACGCAGTATTTT.

This clone was seen only once. The chain uses TRBV5-1 and TRBJ2-1; TRBD2 aligns across 8 bases. V lost 1 base and J lost 6; bases outside the gene matches: 6. CDR1 SGHRS and CDR2 YFSETQ come from the germline V gene. The CDR3 is made up of 15 amino acids. DNA of the CDR3: TGCGCCAGCAGCTTGCTCTCTAGCGGGCCCAATGAGCAGTTCTTC. Protein sequence: CASSLLSSGPNEQFF.

V gene TRBV25-1 combines with J gene TRBJ1-3; 7 bases align to TRBD1. Germline-derived CDR1 and CDR2 are MGHDK and SYGVNS. Unmatched junction bases numbered 2, after V lost 6 bases and J lost 0 bases. CDR3 size: 14 residues. The CDR3 DNA reads as TGTGCCAGCAGGGACAGGCTCTCTGGAAACACCATATATTTT. Protein: CASRDRLSGNTIYF. The whole variable domain, filled in from reference TRBV25-1 and TRBJ1-3, reads EADIYQTPRYLVIGTGKKITLECSQTMGHDKMYWYQQDPGMELHLIHYSYGVNSTEKGDLSSESTVSRIRTEHFPLTLESARPSHTSQYLCASRDRLSGNTIYFGEGSWLTVV.

The chain recombines TRBV4-2 with TRBJ2-1, with D possibly being TRBD2 (6 bases). V was clipped by 0 bases and J by 2 bases, with 14 bases between them. The length of the CDR3 is 17 residues. Germline V gene sequence: CDR1 LGHNA, CDR2 YNFKEQ. CDR3 DNA sequence: TGTGCCAGCAGCCAAGATCAACGAGGGACTGCCTACAATGAGCAGTTCTTC. Translated: CASSQDQRGTAYNEQFF.

The chain uses TRBV2 and TRBJ1-4; tentatively, D is TRBD1 (5 bases). CDR3 length: 13 residues. Trimming pared 8 bases from V and 8 bases from J, leaving 15 bases between. Germline lookup yields CDR1 SNHLY and CDR2 FYNNEI. The CDR3: CASWGDLREKLFF. The DNA for the CDR3 is TGTGCCAGCTGGGGGGATCTTAGGGAAAAACTGTTTTTT.

CDR3 nucleotide sequence: TGTGCCATCAAGAACACCGCCTACGAGCAGTACTTC. Residues: CAIKNTAYEQYF. J is TRBJ2-7 and V is TRBV10-3; no clear D. Germline CDR1 is ENHRY and CDR2 is SYGVKD. The CDR3 spans 12 residues. Trimming pared 7 bases from V and 2 bases from J, leaving 9 bases between.

This rearrangement joins TRBV5-1 to TRBJ2-3, with TRBD1 identical over 7 bases. The CDR3 is 14 residues long. Germline V gene sequence: CDR1 SGHRS, CDR2 YFSETQ. The V gene end was trimmed by 0 bases and the J gene end by 6 bases; junction bases not matched to a gene: 4. CDR3 region: CASSLDRGLDTQYF. In DNA, the CDR3 is TGCGCCAGCAGCTTGGACAGGGGTTTGGATACGCAGTATTTT. Together with reference TRBV5-1 and TRBJ2-3, the CDR3 gives the full variable domain: KAGVTQTPRYLIKTRGQQVTLSCSPISGHRSVSWYQQTPGQGLQFLFEYFSETQRNKGNFPGRFSGRQFSNSRSEMNVSTLELGDSALYLCASSLDRGLDTQYFGPGTRLTVL.

This clone was picked up a small number of times. The chain joins TRBV27 to TRBJ2-1, with 9 bases that match TRBD2. The CDR3 contains 17 residues. Germline loops: CDR1 MNHEY, CDR2 SMNVEV (reference sequence). V was pared by 3 bases and J by 0 bases, with 6 bases of the junction left unmatched. For the CDR3, the DNA is TGTGCCAGCAGTTTTTCCAAGACTAGCGGCTCCTACAATGAGCAGTTCTTC. This encodes CASSFSKTSGSYNEQFF.

This clone appeared a single time. The chain uses TRBV30 and TRBJ2-3; D may be TRBD1 (6 bases). Germline CDR1 GTSNPN, CDR2 SVGIG (reference sequence). V gave up 8 bases and J gave up 2 bases, with 14 bases separating them. The length of the CDR3 is 13 residues. This chain's CDR3 is CARQVQTTDTQYF. CDR3 nucleotide sequence: TGTGCCCGACAGGTGCAAACCACAGATACGCAGTATTTT.

V usage is TRBV5-4 and J usage is TRBJ2-2; 8 bases line up with TRBD2. After removal of 3 bases from V and 6 bases from J, the junction contained 13 bases not matched to a gene. Germline V lookup: CDR1 SGHNT, CDR2 YYREEE (reference sequence). The CDR3 extends over 17 amino acids. The CDR3 loop is CASSSVPGLGVSGELFF. The CDR3 nucleotides read TGTGCCAGCAGCTCCGTTCCGGGACTAGGCGTCTCCGGGGAGCTGTTTTTT.

V and J are TRBV7-8 and TRBJ1-4, with 8 bases lining up with TRBD1. There are 17 residues in the CDR3. The V gene end was trimmed by 5 bases and the J gene end by 2 bases; junction bases not matched to a gene: 10. The germline V gene encodes CDR1 SGHVS and CDR2 FQNEAQ. CDR3 sequence reads: CASSRSPTGATNEKLFF. In DNA form, the CDR3 reads TGTGCCAGCAGCCGCAGCCCGACAGGGGCGACTAATGAAAAACTGTTTTTT.

This chain joins TRBV11-3 and TRBJ1-3; the match to TRBD1 covers 7 bases. Trimming took 5 bases from V and 0 from J; bases not matched to a gene: 7. The CDR3 spans 16 residues. The germline V gene has CDR1 SGHNT and CDR2 YENEEA. The CDR3 DNA sequence: TGTGCCAGCAGCCAACTAGGGGGCTACTCTGGAAACACCATATATTTT. Translating it yields CASSQLGGYSGNTIYF.

The rearrangement links TRBV7-8 to TRBJ2-1; D remains ambiguous. This CDR3 has 12 amino acids. Germline lookup yields CDR1 SGHVS and CDR2 FQNEAQ. The V end lost 6 bases, the J end lost 9 bases, and 12 bases lay between the germline ends. The CDR3 reads CASSSRDGEQFF. The CDR3, as DNA: TGTGCCAGCAGTTCTAGAGATGGTGAGCAGTTCTTC.